The 15 T cell receptor beta chains listed next were all sequenced from one sample in a study of blood T cells in healthy people across ages. A sample-barcoded 5' primer and a J-beta primer mix were used in a second PCR of roughly 6 to 11 cycles. Using its own MiXCR run on the 5' RACE reads, TCRdb lists one record per CDR3 protein. The repertoire holds hundreds of thousands of distinct CDR3 sequences, with roughly 43% as singletons. Sequencing input: blood. The receptor source for this set is a man at least 80 years old in good health.

V usage is TRBV5-1 and J usage is TRBJ2-7; a weak D match, TRBD2 (6 bases). Germline CDR1 SGHRS, CDR2 YFSETQ. The CDR3 extends over 13 amino acids. Trimming left V 2 bases short and J 5 bases short, with 11 bases between. The CDR3, as DNA: TGCGCCAGCAGCTTTGGAGGGTCAGACGAGCAGTACGTC. Protein sequence: CASSFGGSDEQYV.

V usage is TRBV7-9 and J usage is TRBJ1-2; D possibly corresponds to TRBD1 (5 bases). V shed 6 bases and J shed 4 bases, with 18 bases lying between them. CDR1 is SEHNR, CDR2 FQNEAQ, per germline (reference sequence). CDR3 length equals 15 residues. This CDR3 is CASRPPGRTFYGYTF. CDR3 nucleotide sequence: TGTGCCAGCAGGCCCCCGGGACGGACTTTCTATGGCTACACCTTC.

V is TRBV28 and J is TRBJ2-3; 9 bases are shared with TRBD1. V lost 3 bases, J lost 4 bases, and 5 bases stayed unmatched. Germline V gene data show CDR1 as MDHEN and CDR2 as SYDVKM. This CDR3 is built from 15 residues. The CDR3 here is CASSFEGQGADTQYF. CDR3 nucleotide sequence: TGTGCCAGCAGTTTTGAGGGACAGGGAGCAGATACGCAGTATTTT.

This chain connects TRBV7-2 to TRBJ2-2; D remains ambiguous. Germline V gene lookup returns CDR1 SGHTA and CDR2 FQGNSA. Deletions cut 2 bases from V and 0 bases from J, with 7 bases between. The CDR3 totals 15 residues. As DNA, the CDR3 is TGTGCCAGCAGCTTAACGGTTTCGAACACCGGGGAGCTGTTTTTT. It specifies CASSLTVSNTGELFF.

This chain links TRBV27 with TRBJ2-2, with D perhaps given as TRBD1 or TRBD2 (5 bases each). Germline V gives CDR1 MNHEY, CDR2 SMNVEV (reference sequence). The CDR3 has 14 amino acids. Trimming took 6 bases from V and 2 from J, leaving 10 bases between them. CDR3 nucleotides: TGTGCCAGCAGGGGGCGGGTTAACACCGGGGAGCTGTTTTTT. It specifies CASRGRVNTGELFF.

The chain has TRBV6-2 or TRBV6-3 and TRBJ1-2, with 9 bases that match TRBD1. Trimming took 7 bases from V and 5 from J; bases not matched to a gene: 5. This CDR3 comprises 13 residues. Germline CDR1 is MNHEY and CDR2 is SVGEGT. The CDR3 is CASTPGQGYGYTF. DNA of the CDR3: TGTGCCAGCACTCCGGGACAGGGATATGGCTACACCTTC.

The V and J genes are TRBV4-1 and TRBJ2-2; TRBD1 is a possible D gene (7 bases). Germline assignment: CDR1 MGHRA and CDR2 YSYEKL. V dropped 1 base and J dropped 3 bases, with 15 bases sitting between them. The CDR3 runs to 17 residues. DNA of the CDR3: TGCGCCAGCAGCCAAGGTTGGAGGGGGCAGGACACCGGGGAGCTGTTTTTT. This translates into CASSQGWRGQDTGELFF.

CDR3 loop: CASSPWTSGSGKETQYF. The CDR3 DNA follows: TGTGCCAGCAGTCCCTGGACTAGCGGGAGCGGGAAGGAGACCCAGTACTTC. This sequence joins TRBV27 and TRBJ2-5; 13 bases match TRBD2. V lost 5 bases to trimming and J lost 5 bases; unmatched junction nucleotides: 11. The germline CDR1 and CDR2 sequences are MNHEY and SMNVEV (reference sequence). CDR3 length: 17 residues.

This clonotype was picked up a small number of times. J is TRBJ2-5 and V is TRBV9, with a tentative D call TRBD1 (6 bases). The J call is doubtful: the DNA matches TRBJ2-7 better. Germline CDR1 and CDR2: SGDLS and YYNGEE. This CDR3 is 14 amino acids long. CDR3 nucleotides: TGTGCCAGCAGCCCTAATACAGGGTTCTACGAGCAGTACTTC. It yields the protein CASSPNTGFYEQYF.

The chain couples TRBV7-9 to TRBJ2-5, with D possibly being TRBD1 (5 bases). The ends were cut back, 8 bases at V and 11 bases at J, with 30 bases in the middle. Germline CDR1 is SEHNR and CDR2 is FQNEAQ (reference sequence). This CDR3 comprises 16 residues. The CDR3 region is CASSSGDRGHSYDQYF. The CDR3 nucleotides are TGTGCCAGCTCAAGTGGCGATCGCGGACACTCCTACGATCAGTACTTC.

The CDR3 sequence: CASSLARTGKYEQYF. CDR3 DNA sequence: TGTGCCAGCAGCTTAGCGAGGACAGGGAAATACGAGCAGTACTTC. This chain connects TRBV7-2 to TRBJ2-4; TRBD1 aligns across 8 bases. The J call could be wrong; TRBJ2-7 is a better fit for the DNA end. Germline lookup yields CDR1 SGHTA and CDR2 FQGNSA. The CDR3 covers 15 residues.

The rearrangement links TRBV28 to TRBJ2-3, with D uncertain. This CDR3 spans 14 amino acids. Germline V gives CDR1 MDHEN, CDR2 SYDVKM. Between the trimmed V and J ends, which lost 2 bases and 4 bases, there was a span of 10 bases. The CDR3, as DNA: TGTGCCAGCAGTTTAGGCGGATTCCCAGATACGCAGTATTTT. Residues: CASSLGGFPDTQYF. Supplemented by reference TRBV28 and TRBJ2-3, the full variable domain reads DVKVTQSSRYLVKRTGEKVFLECVQDMDHENMFWYRQDPGLGLRLIYFSYDVKMKEKGDIPEGYSVSREKKERFSLILESASTNQTSMYLCASSLGGFPDTQYFGPGTRLTVL.

This chain connects TRBV2 to TRBJ2-4, with 7 nucleotides matching TRBD2. The end of the DNA fits TRBJ2-5 better, so the J call may be wrong. CDR1 SNHLY and CDR2 FYNNEI come from the germline V gene. This CDR3 region has 15 residues. The chain's CDR3 is CASRPQRTRSETQYF. The CDR3 DNA follows: TGTGCCAGCAGACCGCAGCGGACTAGATCGGAGACCCAGTACTTC.

The rearrangement uses TRBV13 and TRBJ1-1, with TRBD1 matching 8 bases. CDR3 length: 16 amino acids. CDR1 is PRHDT and CDR2 is FYEKMQ in the germline V gene (reference sequence). V lost 1 base, J lost 3 bases, and 7 bases stayed unmatched. Written as DNA, the CDR3 is TGTGCCAGCAGCTTAGACCGACAGGGGAGGGACACTGAAGCTTTCTTT. Amino acid sequence: CASSLDRQGRDTEAFF.

This clonotype was detected only a few times. The chain links TRBV7-2 to TRBJ2-5; 13 bases are a match to TRBD2. Trimming at V came to 3 bases and at J to 2 bases, leaving 3 bases not matched to a gene. The CDR3 has 16 residues. Germline loops: CDR1 SGHTA, CDR2 FQGNSA. The DNA for the CDR3 is TGTGCCAGCAGCTTGGTGGGACTAGCGGGACAAGAGACCCAGTACTTC. Amino acid sequence: CASSLVGLAGQETQYF.